Listed below are T cell receptor beta chains from one sample, sequenced in a study of patients and donors after allogeneic stem cell transplantation. A single record per CDR3 protein comes from TCRdb applying MiXCR to the RT-PCR reads. The profile shows about 960,000 distinct CDR3 sequences, about 20% of them singletons. Specimen: blood, either unsorted or a sorted T cell fraction (not recorded which). The source is a human donor who was either an allogeneic HSCT recipient or a stem cell or donor lymphocyte infusion donor (not recorded which). It is not recorded whose cells these are; they may come from a transplant donor. Both conserved end residues are part of each CDR3. D genes are given only for firm matches. Size is stated for part of the rows, as once, few or many counts, or as a class when the clone is expanded.

j_gene | len | v_gene | abundance | d_gene | CDR3aa | CDR3nt
TRBJ2-5 | 15 | TRBV24-1 | NA | NA | CATSAMGPGKETQYF | TGTGCCACCAGTGCTATGGGACCAGGGAAGGAGACCCAGTACTTC
TRBJ1-2 | 13 | TRBV30 | few | TRBD1 | CAWVQGADYGYTF | TGTGCCTGGGTACAGGGGGCCGATTATGGCTACACCTTC
TRBJ2-5 | 16 | TRBV7-9 | few | TRBD2 | CASTASMREFQETQYF | TGTGCCAGCACCGCTTCGATGCGGGAGTTTCAAGAGACCCAGTACTTC
TRBJ1-2 | 15 | TRBV12-3/TRBV12-4 | NA | TRBD1 | CASSLGDRELRGYTF | TGTGCCAGCAGTTTAGGGGACAGGGAATTACGTGGCTACACCTTC
TRBJ2-1 | 15 | TRBV18 | few | NA | CASSRSGANYNEQFF | TGTGCCAGCTCACGGTCAGGGGCTAACTACAATGAGCAGTTCTTC
TRBJ2-1 | 14 | TRBV29-1 | NA | TRBD2 | CSVEASGRGNEQFF | TGCAGCGTTGAAGCTAGCGGGAGGGGAAATGAGCAGTTCTTC
TRBJ2-5 | 13 | TRBV24-1 | many | TRBD1 | CATNRGYQETQYF | TGTGCCACCAACAGGGGATACCAAGAGACCCAGTACTTC
TRBJ2-5 | 14 | TRBV12-3/TRBV12-4 | NA | NA | CASRPDMGYGTQYF | TGTGCCAGCAGACCAGACATGGGGTACGGGACCCAGTACTTC
TRBJ2-7 | 16 | TRBV5-5 | few | TRBD1 | CASSSGGGTGSYEQYF | TGTGCCAGCAGCTCCGGAGGGGGGACAGGGTCCTACGAGCAGTACTTC
TRBJ2-6 | 15 | TRBV9 | NA | NA | CASSARASGANVLTF | TGTGCCAGCAGCGCCAGGGCCTCTGGGGCCAACGTCCTGACTTTC
TRBJ1-2 | 13 | TRBV9 | NA | NA | CASSARGGYGYTF | TGTGCCAGCAGCGCAAGAGGAGGATATGGCTACACCTTC
TRBJ1-1 | 16 | TRBV12-3/TRBV12-4 | NA | NA | CASSKVGDPMNTEAFF | TGTGCCAGCAGTAAAGTGGGGGATCCGATGAACACTGAAGCTTTCTTT
TRBJ2-7 | 12 | TRBV30 | NA | NA | CAWRLGLYEQYF | TGTGCCTGGAGGTTAGGGCTGTACGAGCAGTACTTC
TRBJ2-3 | 11 | TRBV6-2/TRBV6-3 | few | NA | CASGERDTQYF | TGTGCCAGCGGCGAGAGGGATACGCAGTATTTT
TRBJ2-5 | 15 | TRBV12-3/TRBV12-4 | NA | NA | CASSLVRKDQETQYF | TGTGCCAGCAGTTTAGTACGGAAAGATCAAGAGACCCAGTACTTC
TRBJ2-1 | 17 | TRBV3-1 | NA | NA | CASSQFFGTADYNEQFF | TGTGCCAGCAGTCAGTTCTTTGGGACGGCCGACTACAATGAGCAGTTCTTC
TRBJ1-1 | 17 | TRBV15 | few | NA | CATSSLGADSMNTEAFF | TGTGCCACCAGCTCGCTGGGGGCCGATTCTATGAACACTGAAGCTTTCTTT
TRBJ2-3 | 17 | TRBV20-1 | NA | TRBD2 | CSAREGGLAGYTDTQYF | TGCAGTGCTAGAGAGGGTGGGCTAGCGGGCTACACAGATACGCAGTATTTT
TRBJ1-1 | 16 | TRBV9 | NA | NA | CASRPVRRASNTEAFF | TGTGCCAGCAGGCCCGTTCGGCGGGCCTCGAACACTGAAGCTTTCTTT
TRBJ2-7 | 14 | TRBV12-3/TRBV12-4 | many | TRBD1 | CASSTGQTPYEQYF | TGTGCCAGCAGCACGGGACAGACACCCTACGAGCAGTACTTC
TRBJ2-5 | 13 | TRBV5-1 | few | NA | CASSSLLGETQYF | TGCGCCAGCAGCTCGCTACTCGGGGAGACCCAGTACTTC
TRBJ1-1 | 14 | TRBV20-1 | NA | NA | CSAPTGWMNTEAFF | TGCAGTGCCCCAACAGGGTGGATGAACACTGAAGCTTTCTTT
TRBJ1-4 | 17 | TRBV20-1 | few | NA | CSARTPTPGLTNEKLFF | TGCAGTGCTAGAACCCCAACACCCGGATTGACTAATGAAAAACTGTTTTTT
TRBJ2-2 | 13 | TRBV27 | few | NA | CASSLSWDRELFF | TGTGCCAGCAGTTTATCGTGGGACCGGGAGCTGTTTTTT
TRBJ1-5 | 15 | TRBV6-1 | few | NA | CASAPRVGAGQPQHF | TGTGCCAGCGCGCCCAGGGTAGGGGCGGGACAGCCCCAGCATTTT
TRBJ2-1 | 16 | TRBV3-1 | once | TRBD2 | CASSQRDSGNYNEQFF | TGTGCCAGCAGCCAAAGGGATAGCGGGAACTACAATGAGCAGTTCTTC
TRBJ2-4 | 15 | TRBV20-1 | NA | NA | CSARWVAGAKNIQYF | TGCAGTGCTAGGTGGGTGGCTGGAGCCAAAAACATTCAGTACTTC
TRBJ1-6 | 14 | TRBV29-1 | few | TRBD1 | CSVCEGTVGSPLHF | TGCAGCGTTTGCGAGGGGACAGTGGGTTCACCCCTCCACTTT
TRBJ2-7 | 16 | TRBV4-2 | NA | TRBD1 | CASSQDYRDRLRGQYF | TGTGCCAGCAGCCAAGATTATCGGGACAGGTTACGAGGGCAGTACTTC
TRBJ2-7 | 13 | TRBV7-9 | NA | TRBD1 | CASRRQGRGEQYF | TGTGCCAGCAGGAGACAGGGGAGAGGCGAGCAGTACTTC
TRBJ2-7 | 17 | TRBV12-5 | few | TRBD1 | CASGLVQGRGSSYEQYF | TGTGCTAGTGGTTTGGTACAGGGCAGGGGGAGCTCCTACGAGCAGTACTTC
TRBJ2-1 | 15 | TRBV7-9 | NA | NA | CASSLAREIRHEQFF | TGTGCCAGCAGCTTAGCGAGGGAAATCCGCCATGAGCAGTTCTTC
TRBJ1-2 | 13 | TRBV5-1 | NA | TRBD1 | CASSADRGDGYTF | TGCGCCAGCAGTGCGGACAGGGGGGATGGCTACACCTTC
TRBJ2-3 | 14 | TRBV27 | NA | TRBD1 | CASSDRVRTDTQYF | TGTGCCAGCAGCGACAGGGTTCGCACAGATACGCAGTATTTT
TRBJ1-2 | 18 | TRBV5-1 | few | NA | CASSPSRLGERFGDGYTF | TGCGCCAGCAGCCCCTCCCGTTTGGGGGAAAGGTTCGGCGATGGCTACACCTTC
TRBJ1-1 | 14 | TRBV6-1 | many | TRBD1 | CASSDRGLNTEAFF | TGTGCCAGCAGTGACAGGGGGCTGAACACTGAAGCTTTCTTT
TRBJ2-7 | 14 | TRBV6-5 | NA | NA | CASSSQGFSYEQYF | TGTGCCAGCAGTTCACAGGGATTCTCCTACGAGCAGTACTTC
TRBJ1-5 | 13 | TRBV5-6 | many | NA | CASSLQGGQPQHF | TGTGCCAGCAGCTTGCAGGGTGGACAGCCCCAGCATTTT
TRBJ1-1 | 11 | TRBV10-3 | many | NA | CAISDKTEAFF | TGTGCCATCAGTGACAAGACTGAAGCTTTCTTT
TRBJ2-1 | 16 | TRBV20-1 | few | TRBD2 | CSAINLAGVGYNEQFF | TGCAGTGCTATCAACCTAGCGGGGGTGGGCTACAATGAGCAGTTCTTC
TRBJ1-1 | 16 | TRBV4-3 | NA | NA | CASSLEVRGRNTEAFF | TGCGCCAGCAGCCTCGAAGTCCGGGGTAGGAACACTGAAGCTTTCTTT
TRBJ1-1 | 12 | TRBV5-5 | few | NA | CASSVGSNEAFF | TGTGCCAGCAGCGTTGGGTCCAATGAAGCTTTCTTT
TRBJ1-5 | 16 | TRBV10-2 | few | NA | CASSESRGQGGQPQHF | TGCGCCAGCAGTGAGTCGAGGGGCCAGGGAGGTCAGCCCCAGCATTTT
TRBJ2-1 | 16 | TRBV5-1 | many | NA | CASSLVGRGVEYEQFF | TGCGCCAGCAGCTTGGTGGGTCGGGGAGTGGAGTATGAGCAGTTCTTC
TRBJ1-3 | 12 | TRBV2 | NA | NA | CASREAGNTIYF | TGTGCCAGCAGAGAGGCTGGAAACACCATATATTTT
TRBJ1-5 | 13 | TRBV20-1 | NA | NA | CSAGGLEGQPQHF | TGCAGTGCCGGGGGCCTAGAGGGTCAGCCCCAGCATTTT
TRBJ2-1 | 15 | TRBV7-9 | NA | TRBD2 | CASSQTSGPENEQFF | TGTGCCAGCAGCCAAACTAGCGGCCCTGAAAATGAGCAGTTCTTC
TRBJ2-5 | 15 | TRBV13 | few | NA | CASSLGASWQETQYF | TGTGCCAGCAGCTTAGGCGCTAGCTGGCAAGAGACCCAGTACTTC
TRBJ2-2 | 15 | TRBV7-9 | few | TRBD1 | CASSSDRGRAGELFF | TGTGCCAGCAGCTCGGACAGGGGGCGCGCCGGGGAGCTGTTTTTT
TRBJ2-3 | 14 | TRBV20-1 | few | TRBD2 | CSATSGGASDTQYF | TGCAGTGCTACTAGCGGGGGGGCGTCAGATACGCAGTATTTT
TRBJ2-3 | 12 | TRBV12-3/TRBV12-4 | few | NA | CASRRPEGPPYF | TGTGCCAGCAGACGACCGGAGGGCCCCCCGTATTTT
TRBJ1-2 | 13 | TRBV3-1 | few | NA | CASSPRGADGYTF | TGTGCCAGCAGCCCCCGGGGCGCTGATGGCTACACCTTC
TRBJ2-5 | 15 | TRBV12-3/TRBV12-4 | many | TRBD2 | CASSKTSGWGETQYF | TGTGCCAGCAGCAAGACTAGCGGATGGGGGGAGACCCAGTACTTC
TRBJ1-1 | 16 | TRBV10-3 | NA | NA | CAISESGRFLNTEAFF | TGTGCCATCAGTGAGTCTGGACGGTTCCTCAACACTGAAGCTTTCTTT
TRBJ2-2 | 12 | TRBV6-6 | NA | NA | CASKPRDGELFF | TGTGCCAGCAAACCCCGCGACGGGGAGCTGTTTTTT